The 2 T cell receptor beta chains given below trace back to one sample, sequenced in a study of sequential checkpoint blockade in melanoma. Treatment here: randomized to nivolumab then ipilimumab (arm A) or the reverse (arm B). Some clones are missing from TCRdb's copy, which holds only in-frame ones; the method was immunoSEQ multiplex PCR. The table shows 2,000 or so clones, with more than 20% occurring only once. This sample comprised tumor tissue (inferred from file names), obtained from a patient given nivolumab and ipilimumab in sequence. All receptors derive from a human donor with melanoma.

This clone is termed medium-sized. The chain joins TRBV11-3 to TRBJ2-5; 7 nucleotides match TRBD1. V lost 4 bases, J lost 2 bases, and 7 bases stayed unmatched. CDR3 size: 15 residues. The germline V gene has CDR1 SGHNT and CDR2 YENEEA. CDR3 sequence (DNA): TGTGCCAGCAGCTCGGGGACAGCACGTCAAGAGACCCAGTACTTC. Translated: CASSSGTARQETQYF.

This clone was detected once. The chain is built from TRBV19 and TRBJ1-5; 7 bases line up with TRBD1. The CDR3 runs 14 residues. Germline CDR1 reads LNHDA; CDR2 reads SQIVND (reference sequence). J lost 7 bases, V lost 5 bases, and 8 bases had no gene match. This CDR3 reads CASSDRQGRQPQHF. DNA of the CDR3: TGTGCCAGTAGTGACCGACAGGGTCGACAGCCCCAGCATTTT.